The 14 T cell receptor beta chains reported below all come from one sample, sequenced in a study of cytomegalovirus exposure and HLA in healthy donors. It was with 60 Vbeta and 13 Jbeta primers that the PCR ran. Profiling relied on immunoSEQ multiplex PCR, and the TCRdb table lists in-frame clones only, not all of them. Of some 120,000 clones listed, approximately 83% are singletons. The sample was PBMCs. These receptors originate from a woman in her thirties or forties in good health and CMV-seropositive.

The chain employs TRBV7-9 and TRBJ1-2, with a tentative D call TRBD1 (5 bases). The CDR3 runs 14 residues. The V end was cut by 5 bases, the J end by 8 bases, with 18 bases between. From germline, CDR1 is SEHNR and CDR2 FQNEAQ (reference sequence). In DNA form, the CDR3 reads TGTGCCAGCAGCCCCGGCTCAGGGTTCTTGGGCTACACCTTC. Residues: CASSPGSGFLGYTF.

In regard to this clone: The identical CDR3 is also encoded by other nucleotide sequences in the sample. V and J are TRBV9 and TRBJ2-2, with D unclear. The CDR3 has 15 amino acids. Germline-derived CDR1 and CDR2 are SGDLS and YYNGEE. V was shortened by 0 bases and J by 1 base, with 7 bases between the two germline ends. The CDR3 region is CASSVGAGNTGELFF. The CDR3 DNA reads as TGTGCCAGCAGCGTAGGGGCAGGGAACACCGGGGAGCTGTTTTTT.

V and J are TRBV18 and TRBJ1-2; 10 positions agree with TRBD1. The CDR3 loop spans 15 amino acids. Losses at the gene ends were 3 bases for V and 1 base for J; bases not matched to a gene: 2. Looked up from germline, CDR1 is KGHSH and CDR2 is LQKENI. CDR3 loop: CASSPGTGVNYGYTF. For the CDR3, the DNA is TGTGCCAGCTCACCGGGGACAGGGGTTAACTATGGCTACACCTTC.

The chain combines TRBV19 with TRBJ2-3, with 10 bases identical to TRBD2. Germline CDR1 reads LNHDA; CDR2 reads SQIVND (reference sequence). CDR3 size: 16 residues. V trimming: 2 bases; J trimming: 2 bases; junction bases outside the gene matches: 4. DNA of the CDR3: TGTGCCAGTAGTATATTGGGACTAGCGACCACAGATACGCAGTATTTT. Translation gives CASSILGLATTDTQYF.

V usage is TRBV2 and J usage is TRBJ2-7; TRBD1 matches 8 bases. The length of the CDR3 is 17 residues. Germline assignment: CDR1 SNHLY and CDR2 FYNNEI. J lost 2 bases, V lost 3 bases, and 12 bases had no gene match. The CDR3 region is CASSETDRARPPYEQYF. The DNA of the CDR3 is TGTGCCAGCAGTGAGACGGACAGGGCCCGACCTCCCTACGAGCAGTACTTC.

The chain carries TRBV11-2 and TRBJ1-3; TRBD1 might be the D (5 bases). The length of the CDR3 is 14 residues. With 5 bases removed from V and 3 bases from J, the gap between germline ends came to 11 bases. Germline CDR1 reads SGHAT; CDR2 reads FQNNGV. CDR3 residues: CASSLETVGNTIYF. The DNA of the CDR3 is TGTGCCAGCAGCCTGGAGACAGTTGGAAACACCATATATTTT.

This clone was counted a few times. The chain is built from TRBV28 and TRBJ2-1; no reliable D call. The CDR3 is 11 amino acids. The V gene's germline CDR1 is MDHEN and CDR2 SYDVKM. V shed 5 bases and J shed 5 bases, with 4 bases lying between them. CDR3 nucleotide sequence: TGTGCCAGCAGTCCTAACAATGAGCAGTTCTTC. Amino acids: CASSPNNEQFF.

The gene calls are TRBV28 and TRBJ2-7; 8 bases are a match to TRBD2. This CDR3 comprises 16 residues. The germline V gene has CDR1 MDHEN and CDR2 SYDVKM. The junction had 12 bases not matched to a gene; V was cut back by 6 bases and J by 2 bases. Here the CDR3 reads CASRVPRGGAAYEQYF. DNA for the CDR3: TGTGCCAGCAGAGTTCCACGGGGGGGGGCCGCCTACGAGCAGTACTTC.

The chain recombines TRBV7-2 with TRBJ2-7, with a tentative D call TRBD1 (6 bases). Germline V gene data show CDR1 as SGHTA and CDR2 as FQGNSA. Trimming stripped 5 bases from V and 3 bases from J, with 17 bases between. The CDR3 contains 15 residues. The CDR3 sequence: CASSTGTPRIYEQYF. The CDR3, as DNA: TGTGCCAGCAGCACCGGGACACCGAGGATCTACGAGCAGTACTTC.

The chain carries TRBV19 and TRBJ2-7; 10 nucleotides line up with TRBD2. Looked up from germline, CDR1 is LNHDA and CDR2 is SQIVND (reference sequence). The CDR3 is 14 residues long. Trimming at V came to 5 bases and at J to 2 bases, leaving 3 bases not matched to a gene. CDR3 sequence: CASSQAGGAYEQYF. CDR3 sequence (DNA): TGTGCCAGTAGTCAAGCGGGAGGGGCCTACGAGCAGTACTTC.

V and J are TRBV27 and TRBJ2-5, with 8 bases that match TRBD2. Matching the DNA end better, TRBJ2-7 makes the J call doubtful. This CDR3 spans 15 amino acids. Germline V gives CDR1 MNHEY, CDR2 SMNVEV (reference sequence). The CDR3 nucleotides are TGTGCCAGCAGTAAGACTAGCGAGAGCTCCTACGAGCAGTACTTC. It specifies CASSKTSESSYEQYF.

The chain carries TRBV27 and TRBJ2-7; 8 bases are a match to TRBD2. The CDR3 is made up of 15 amino acids. CDR1 and CDR2 from the germline V gene are MNHEY and SMNVEV (reference sequence). The trim removed 5 bases at V and 0 bases at J, leaving 6 bases unmatched. Written as DNA, the CDR3 is TGTGCCAGCAGTAAGACTAGCGAGAGCTCCTACGAGCAGTACTTC. The encoded protein is CASSKTSESSYEQYF.

This clone was detected only once. This chain connects TRBV6-1 to TRBJ2-5; 7 bases match TRBD1. The trim removed 10 bases at V and 2 bases at J, leaving 7 bases unmatched. The length of the CDR3 is 13 residues. CDR1 is MNHNS and CDR2 is SASEGT in the germline V gene. The CDR3 protein is CANSGQQQETQYF. The CDR3 DNA sequence: TGTGCCAACTCGGGACAGCAGCAAGAGACCCAGTACTTC.

The V call is TRBV28, the J call TRBJ1-2; 7 positions match TRBD1. The V segment lost 4 bases and the J segment 5 bases; nucleotides outside the gene matches: 10. CDR1 is MDHEN and CDR2 is SYDVKM in the germline V gene. The CDR3 consists of 15 residues. The CDR3 region has the DNA TGTGCCAGCAGTTGGGGACAGACAGACCCATATGGCTACACCTTC. This sequence encodes CASSWGQTDPYGYTF.